This T cell receptor (beta chain) was found in a study of spatial heterogeneity in lung cancer. Every TCR cDNA molecule bore its own unique molecular identifier. TCRdb used MiXCR to reprocess the 5' RACE reads, holding one entry per CDR3 protein. The sample lists about 5,800 distinct CDR3 sequences; more than 10% were seen once. Unmatched junction bases numbered 4, after V lost 6 bases and J lost 5 bases. Germline assignment: CDR1 MDHEN and CDR2 SYDVKM. The CDR3 is 13 amino acids. Time point in this sample: sample taken at primary tumor resection. Untreated early-stage non-small cell lung cancer patients, 70 to 85 in total, were the donors. The study sequenced unsorted whole RNA from tumor, nontumor lung or frozen PBMC. This clonotype counts as medium-sized (0.01 to 0.1%).

The clonotype was recovered from a female donor with early-stage non-small cell lung cancer. Sequences were derived from normal lung tissue next to the tumor, sampled at surgery. The genes are TRBV28 and TRBJ2-1; the match to TRBD1 covers 7 bases. The chain's CDR3 is CASRGQGDNEQFF. CDR3 DNA: TGTGCCAGCAGGGGTCAGGGGGACAATGAGCAGTTCTTC.